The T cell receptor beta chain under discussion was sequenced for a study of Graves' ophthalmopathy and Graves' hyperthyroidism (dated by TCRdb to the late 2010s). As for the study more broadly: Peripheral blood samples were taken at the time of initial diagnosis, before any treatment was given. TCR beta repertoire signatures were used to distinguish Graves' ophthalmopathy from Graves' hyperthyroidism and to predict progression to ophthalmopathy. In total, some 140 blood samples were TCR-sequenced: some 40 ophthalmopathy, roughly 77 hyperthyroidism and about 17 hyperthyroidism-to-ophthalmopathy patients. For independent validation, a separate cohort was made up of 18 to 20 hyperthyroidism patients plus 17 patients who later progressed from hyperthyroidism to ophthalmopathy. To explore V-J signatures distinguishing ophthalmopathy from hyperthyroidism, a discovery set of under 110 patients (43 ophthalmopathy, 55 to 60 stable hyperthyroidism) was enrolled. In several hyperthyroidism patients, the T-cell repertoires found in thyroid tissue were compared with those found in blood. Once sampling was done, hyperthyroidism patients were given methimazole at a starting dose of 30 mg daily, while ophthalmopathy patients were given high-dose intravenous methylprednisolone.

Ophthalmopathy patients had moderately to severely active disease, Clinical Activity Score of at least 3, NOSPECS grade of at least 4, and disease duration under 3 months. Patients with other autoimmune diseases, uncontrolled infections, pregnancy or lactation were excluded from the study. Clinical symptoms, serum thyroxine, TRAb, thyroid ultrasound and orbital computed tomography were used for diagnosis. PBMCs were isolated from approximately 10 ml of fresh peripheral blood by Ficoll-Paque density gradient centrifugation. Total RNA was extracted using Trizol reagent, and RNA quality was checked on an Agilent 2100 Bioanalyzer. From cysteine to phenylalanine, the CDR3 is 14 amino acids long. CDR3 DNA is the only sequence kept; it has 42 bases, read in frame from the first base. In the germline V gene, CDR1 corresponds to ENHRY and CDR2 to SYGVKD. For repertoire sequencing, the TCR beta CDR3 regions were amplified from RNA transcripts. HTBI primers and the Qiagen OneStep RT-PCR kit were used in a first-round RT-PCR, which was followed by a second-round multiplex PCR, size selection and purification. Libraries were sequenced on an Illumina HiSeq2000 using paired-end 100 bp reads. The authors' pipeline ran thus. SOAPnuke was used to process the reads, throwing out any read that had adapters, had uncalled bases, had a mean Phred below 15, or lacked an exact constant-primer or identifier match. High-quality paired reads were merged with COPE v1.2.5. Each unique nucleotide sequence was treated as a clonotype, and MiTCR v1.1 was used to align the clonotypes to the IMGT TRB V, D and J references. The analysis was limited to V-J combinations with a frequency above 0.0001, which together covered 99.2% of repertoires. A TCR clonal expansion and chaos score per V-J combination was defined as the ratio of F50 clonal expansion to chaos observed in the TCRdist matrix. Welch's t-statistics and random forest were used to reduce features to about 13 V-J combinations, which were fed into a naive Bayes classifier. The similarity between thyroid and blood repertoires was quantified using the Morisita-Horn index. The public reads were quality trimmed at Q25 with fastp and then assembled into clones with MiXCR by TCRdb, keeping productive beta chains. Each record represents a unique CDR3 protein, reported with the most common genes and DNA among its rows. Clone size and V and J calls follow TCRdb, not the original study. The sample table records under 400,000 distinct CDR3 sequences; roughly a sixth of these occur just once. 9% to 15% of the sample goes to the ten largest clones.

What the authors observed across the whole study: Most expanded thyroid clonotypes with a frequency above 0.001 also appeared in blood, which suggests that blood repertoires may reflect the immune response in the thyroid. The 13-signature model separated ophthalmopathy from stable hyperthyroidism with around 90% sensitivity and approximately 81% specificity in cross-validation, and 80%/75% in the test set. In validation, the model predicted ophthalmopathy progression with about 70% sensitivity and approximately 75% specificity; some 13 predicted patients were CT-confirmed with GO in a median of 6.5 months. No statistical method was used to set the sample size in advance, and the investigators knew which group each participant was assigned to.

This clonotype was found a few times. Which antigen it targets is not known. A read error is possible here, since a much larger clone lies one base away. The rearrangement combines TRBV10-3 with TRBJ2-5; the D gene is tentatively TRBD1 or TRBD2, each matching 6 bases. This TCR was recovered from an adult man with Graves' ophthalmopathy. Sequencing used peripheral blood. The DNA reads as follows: TGTGCCATCGGGACGGGGGCACCAGGGGAGACCCCGTACTTC. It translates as CAIGTGAPGETPYF.